The clone carrying this TCR beta chain was counted once. Germline CDR1 LGHDT, CDR2 YNNKEL (reference sequence). This CDR3 is 15 amino acids long. Trimming removed 1 base at V and 9 bases at J, with 13 bases between. The data derive from a study of blood T cell repertoires in COVID-19. Turning to the study itself: The origin of the acute and convalescent COVID-19 samples was the United States, Italy and Spain. Sources were T cells, B-cell-depleted T cells, or PBMCs; the material itself was cDNA or gDNA.

In the study's own analysis: Using reference gene primer amplification, nucleated cell counts were estimated. Sequenced by immunoSEQ multiplex PCR; TCRdb stores in-frame clones only, minus some. V and J calls and clone size are those listed in that table; D and trimming were worked out from the DNA. The sample carries under 200,000 clones, roughly 77% recorded once. The chain uses TRBV3-1 (or the pseudogene TRBV3-2) and TRBJ1-6; D remains ambiguous. This receptor was obtained from a man aged 65-85 years with active or convalescent COVID-19. Sequenced input: peripheral blood. CDR3 region: CASSQAGNVGSPLHF. As DNA, the CDR3 is TGTGCCAGCAGCCAAGCGGGGAATGTCGGTTCACCCCTCCACTTT.